This TCR beta chain was sequenced for a study of T cell repertoires and HLA-DP antigens. Assay: immunoSEQ multiplex PCR; the TCRdb copy retains only in-frame clones and omits some. The sample carries some 110,000 clones, around 92% recorded once. In regard to this clone: As yet, its antigen is unknown.

Untouched CD4+ T cells were isolated by negative selection, averaging around 98% purity. Untouched CD4+ T cells were bead-isolated at about 98% purity. CDR1 is SEHNR and CDR2 is FQNEAQ in the germline V gene (reference sequence). Trimming cost V 4 bases and J 2 bases, with 4 bases left between them. The CDR3 spans 12 residues. General study points: Average cumulative frequency of previously undetected clones was roughly 36% against one allele and about 52% against the other.

Sequencing was carried out using CD4+ T cells from PBMCs. The chain employs TRBV7-9 and TRBJ2-3; no clear D gene. The TCR sequence derives from a woman aged 18 to 35 in good health and CMV-seronegative. CDR3 nucleotide sequence: TGTGCCAGCAGCTCTAACACAGATACGCAGTATTTT. This codes for CASSSNTDTQYF.